A single TCR beta chain is shown here with its context. The sample belongs to a study of T cell responses to AZD1222 COVID-19 vaccine. The protocol was immunoSEQ multiplex PCR, while the TCRdb copy is restricted to in-frame clones and leaves out a portion. This table holds some 84,000 clones, about 83% found once. The clonotype comes from an adult who received the AZD1222 COVID-19 vaccine. Source: peripheral blood, taken 28 days after the second AZD1222 dose.

The CDR3 bases are TGTGCCAGCAGTTACCTGGACAGGGGGAACACTGAAGCTTTCTTT. This translates into CASSYLDRGNTEAFF. The chain recombines TRBV6-6 with TRBJ1-1, with 9 bases aligning to TRBD1. J was trimmed by 1 base and V by 2 bases; bases with no gene match: 2. The CDR3 is made up of 15 amino acids. In germline, CDR1 is MNHNY, CDR2 SVGAGI (reference sequence).